This TCR beta chain appears in the sequencing data of a study of blood T cells in healthy people across ages (dated by TCRdb to between 2014 and 2017). In the study overall: Template switching captured roughly one uniquely barcoded TCR beta cDNA molecule per two T cells in model experiments. To track age-related changes in TCR beta repertoire diversity, the study relied on deep sequencing normalized with unique cDNA molecular identifiers. Donors of different ages were randomly distributed across sequencing lanes to avoid experimental bias. Using the same blood draw, the study looked at two additional independent replicas of 1 million unique cDNA reads for two donors, one aged 18 to 30 and the other aged 80 or older. Donors were grouped into four age groups: young (average approximately 16 years), middle-aged (roughly 40), aged (around 56) and long-lived (just over 80).

The method was 5' RACE. TCRdb shows the sequencer as Illumina HiSeq 2500. A second PCR of about 7 to 12 cycles was run with a J-beta primer mix and a sample-barcoded 5' primer. Each TCR beta cDNA molecule received a unique molecular identifier from a template-switch 5' adaptor carrying 12 random nucleotides. Each sample yielded at least 3 million CDR3-containing paired-end reads. All of the RNA was converted into first-strand cDNA using the Mint cDNA synthesis kit, with a TRBC-specific oligonucleotide serving as the primer. Following uracil-DNA glycosylase treatment, a first 18-cycle PCR with universal primers M1SS and BC2_uni_R was performed on all cDNA. The original methods were these. Each sample was normalized by randomly selecting 1 million high-quality reads, each carrying a distinct molecular identifier. Reads with shared molecular identifiers were discarded instead of being binned into consensus sequences. MiTCR, set to a Q25 quality threshold and the strictest error-elimination algorithm, was used for CDR3 identification, clonotype clustering and error correction. A nonparametric unseen species model using Euler transformation provided a lower-bound estimate of total TCR beta diversity. TCRdb handled the public reads itself, with Q25 trimming in fastp and clone calling in MiXCR, and kept productive beta chains. Duplicate CDR3 protein sequences are folded into a single record with the most common DNA and genes. TCRdb, not the authors, supplied the V and J calls. A total of nearly 1 million distinct CDR3 sequences appear in this sample, around 54% of them only once. 20% to 25% of the sample is in the top ten clones.

The donors were some 39 Caucasian individuals from Russia, aged 6 to 90 years, who were systemically healthy. Each donor gave 8 to 10 milliliters of peripheral blood, drawn into EDTA-treated Vacutainer tubes. Ficoll-Paque density-gradient centrifugation was used to isolate PBMCs, with at least 6.5 million per sample. Trizol reagent was used to extract total RNA from the PBMCs, yielding at least 6 micrograms per sample. Naive CD45RAhigh/CD27high T cell percentages were measured by flow cytometry on a PBMC aliquot from every donor. Remarks on this clonotype: The antigen it recognizes is unknown. No base quality information exists; no much larger clone differs at one position.

CDR1 LGHNA and CDR2 YNFKEQ were looked up in the germline V gene. The CDR3 holds 14 amino acids from the cysteine to the phenylalanine. Solely the CDR3 DNA is kept, with 42 bases framed from the first base. The trim is 0 bases for V and 7 bases for J, with a gap of 12 bases between the germline ends. What the study reported, not specific to this receptor: The long-lived group showed more naive CD4+ T cells, fewer expanded clones and increased TCR diversity than the aged group, suggesting age selection. Bulk unsorted PBMC profiling prevented conclusive comparison of naive and antigen-experienced compartments. Because the CMV infection status of the donors was unknown, age-related changes in expanded clonotypes may potentially have been confounded. The percentage of naive T cells measured by flow cytometry correlated strongly with observed TCR beta diversity. Total diversity estimates from one million sequenced T cells were considered lower bounds and underestimates. As age increased, observed TCR beta diversity per million T cells dropped in a roughly linear way, and a significant reduction was already evident by age about 40.

The sample consisted of blood. The V and J genes are TRBV4-2 and TRBJ1-1; a weak D assignment points to TRBD1 (5 bases agree). The sequence came from a woman in her fifties or sixties in good health. The nucleotides are TGTGCCAGCAGCCAAGAAAGGGGACGAGATGAAGCTTTCTTT. This encodes CASSQERGRDEAFF.